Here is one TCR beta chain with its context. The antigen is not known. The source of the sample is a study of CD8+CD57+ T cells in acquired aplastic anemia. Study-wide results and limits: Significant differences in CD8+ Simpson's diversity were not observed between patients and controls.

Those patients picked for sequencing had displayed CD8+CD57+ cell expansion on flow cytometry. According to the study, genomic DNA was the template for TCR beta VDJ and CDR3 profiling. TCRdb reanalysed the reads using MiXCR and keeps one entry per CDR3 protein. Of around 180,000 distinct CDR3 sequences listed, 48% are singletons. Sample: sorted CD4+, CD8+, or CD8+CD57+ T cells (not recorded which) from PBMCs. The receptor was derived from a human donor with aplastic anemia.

CDR3 DNA: TGTGCCAGCAGCTTACAGGGGCAGGATCAGCCCCAGCATTTT. Encoded protein: CASSLQGQDQPQHF. The gene calls are TRBV7-9 and TRBJ1-5; D is possibly TRBD1 (6 bases). Per germline, CDR1 SEHNR and CDR2 FQNEAQ (reference sequence). V was trimmed by 2 bases and J by 5 bases, leaving 10 bases between them. This CDR3 contains 14 residues.